This TCR beta chain comes out of a study of CD8 T cells in Susac syndrome. The multiple sclerosis control group consisted of treatment-naive patients whose relapsing-remitting disease, which was either stable or active, fulfilled revised McDonald criteria. FACS enriched CD8+ TEMRA cells, while bulk CD8+ and CD4+ were negatively isolated. A quantity of roughly 0.5 to 1 ug RNA underwent reverse transcription using random hexamers. Amplification of TCR beta CDR3 spanned 54 Vbeta and 13 Jbeta via immunoSEQ multiplex PCR. TCRdb used MiXCR to reprocess the immunoSEQ multiplex PCR reads, holding one entry per CDR3 protein. The sample contains roughly 330,000 distinct CDR3 sequences, around 90% of which appear only once. V lost 0 bases and J lost 4; bases outside the gene matches: 4. CDR1 is DFQATT, CDR2 SNEGSKA, per germline (reference sequence). The CDR3 loop spans 15 amino acids.

J is TRBJ2-3 and V is TRBV20-1, with 10 bases identical to TRBD2. The TCR sequence derives from a human donor with multiple sclerosis. The sequencing sample was made of CD4+ T cells from PBMCs. CDR3 bases: TGCAGTGCTAGAGAACTAGCGGGGCGGGCAGATACGCAGTATTTT. Translating it yields CSARELAGRADTQYF.